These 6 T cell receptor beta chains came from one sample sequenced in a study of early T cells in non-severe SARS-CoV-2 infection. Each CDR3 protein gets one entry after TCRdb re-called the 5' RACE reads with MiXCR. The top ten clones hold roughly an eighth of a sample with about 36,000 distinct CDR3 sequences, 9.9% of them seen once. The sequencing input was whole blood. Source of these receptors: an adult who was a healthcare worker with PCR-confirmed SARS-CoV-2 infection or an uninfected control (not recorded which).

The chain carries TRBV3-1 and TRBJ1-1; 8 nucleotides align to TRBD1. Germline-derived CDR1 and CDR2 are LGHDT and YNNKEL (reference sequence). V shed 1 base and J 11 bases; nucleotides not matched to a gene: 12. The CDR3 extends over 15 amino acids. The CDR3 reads CASSQGHGQGLGAFF. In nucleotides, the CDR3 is TGTGCCAGCAGCCAAGGACATGGACAGGGCTTGGGGGCTTTCTTT.

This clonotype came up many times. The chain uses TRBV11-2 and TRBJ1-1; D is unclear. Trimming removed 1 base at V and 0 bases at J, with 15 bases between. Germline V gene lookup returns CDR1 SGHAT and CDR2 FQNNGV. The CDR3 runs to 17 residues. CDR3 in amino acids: CASSLGLGSSMNTEAFF. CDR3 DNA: TGTGCCAGCAGCTTAGGCCTAGGGAGTTCTATGAACACTGAAGCTTTCTTT.

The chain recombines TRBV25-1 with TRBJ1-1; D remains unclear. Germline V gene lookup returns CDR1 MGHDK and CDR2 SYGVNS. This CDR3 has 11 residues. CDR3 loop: CAAGRNTEAFF. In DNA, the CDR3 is TGTGCGGCGGGCAGGAACACTGAAGCTTTCTTT.

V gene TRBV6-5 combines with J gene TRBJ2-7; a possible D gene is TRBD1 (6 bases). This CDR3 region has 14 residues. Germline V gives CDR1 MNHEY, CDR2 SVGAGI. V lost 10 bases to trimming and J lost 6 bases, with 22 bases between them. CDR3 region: CATKQGPPTSEQYF. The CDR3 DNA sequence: TGTGCCACCAAACAGGGTCCACCTACGAGCGAGCAGTACTTC.

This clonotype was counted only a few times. Here the CDR3 reads CASRSRTGGKGDTQYF. Here the CDR3 DNA reads TGTGCCAGCAGATCCCGGACAGGGGGAAAGGGAGATACGCAGTATTTT. The rearrangement uses TRBV2 and TRBJ2-3, with 10 bases aligning to TRBD1. This CDR3 region has 16 residues. J was trimmed by 5 bases and V by 6 bases; bases with no gene match: 11. Germline V gives CDR1 SNHLY, CDR2 FYNNEI.

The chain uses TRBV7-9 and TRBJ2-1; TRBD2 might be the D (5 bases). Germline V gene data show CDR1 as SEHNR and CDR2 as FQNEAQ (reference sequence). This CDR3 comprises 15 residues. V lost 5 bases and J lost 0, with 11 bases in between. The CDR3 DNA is TGTGCCAGCAGCGCGGACTTAATCTCCTACAATGAGCAGTTCTTC. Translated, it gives CASSADLISYNEQFF.